What follows are 17 T cell receptor beta chains derived from one specimen sequenced in a study of beta chain features in type 1 diabetes (dated by TCRdb to the late 2010s). Libraries came from the immunoSEQ multiplex PCR assay. The entire isolated RNA was reverse transcribed using the High Capacity cDNA Reverse Transcription Kit, and thus expressed TCRB transcripts were sequenced. Sourced from immuneACCESS, this table was stored by TCRdb with only in-frame sequences that have V and J called. A share of the clones is absent; for the studies checked, an unresolved V gene accounts for under half, and the remainder has no known explanation. Across this sample there are approximately 60,000 clones, with roughly three fifths seen only once. The ten top clones hold 2% to 2.5% of the sample. The sample comprised Tregs from blood. The cell subset or site label here, explained by the study, means: regulatory CD4+ T cells. The source of these receptors is a woman in her late teens or twenties in good health.

This clone was recorded a few times. The chain employs TRBV5-1 and TRBJ2-7; TRBD2 agrees at 9 bases. V shed 5 bases and J 2 bases; nucleotides not matched to a gene: 8. Looked up from germline, CDR1 is SGHRS and CDR2 is YFSETQ. The CDR3 runs to 15 residues. The CDR3 protein is CASSSGLAKTYEQYF. The DNA for the CDR3 is TGCGCCAGCAGTTCCGGACTAGCGAAGACCTACGAGCAGTACTTC. The whole variable domain, filled in from reference TRBV5-1 and TRBJ2-7, reads KAGVTQTPRYLIKTRGQQVTLSCSPISGHRSVSWYQQTPGQGLQFLFEYFSETQRNKGNFPGRFSGRQFSNSRSEMNVSTLELGDSALYLCASSSGLAKTYEQYFGPGTRLTVT.

The chain is built from TRBV5-1 and TRBJ2-2; a possible D gene is TRBD1 (5 bases). Germline CDR1 reads SGHRS; CDR2 reads YFSETQ. CDR3 size: 18 residues. V lost 1 base and J lost 0, with 16 bases in between. The CDR3, as DNA: TGCGCCAGCAGCTTGTTACCAGGGTGGGGAACGAACACCGGGGAGCTGTTTTTT. As protein: CASSLLPGWGTNTGELFF.

The DNA of the CDR3 is TGTGCCAGCAGTAGGGACAGCCTTGAGCAGTACTTC. It translates to CASSRDSLEQYF. This chain joins TRBV2 and TRBJ2-7; 7 bases line up with TRBD1. CDR1 SNHLY and CDR2 FYNNEI come from the germline V gene. J gave up 7 bases and V 5 bases, and 5 bases lay outside the gene matches. This CDR3 is built from 12 residues.

This clone was seen a handful of times. The V gene is TRBV7-9, the J gene TRBJ2-4; 7 bases are a match to TRBD1. The germline CDR1 and CDR2 sequences are SEHNR and FQNEAQ (reference sequence). The junction had 9 bases not matched to a gene; V was cut back by 5 bases and J by 11 bases. The CDR3 has 13 amino acids. CDR3 in DNA: TGTGCCAGCAGCGGGGCACAGGGGTCCTTTCAGTACTTC. Its translation is CASSGAQGSFQYF. Variable domain in full (rest from reference TRBV7-9 and TRBJ2-4): DTGVSQNPRHKITKRGQNVTFRCDPISEHNRLYWYRQTLGQGPEFLTYFQNEAQLEKSRLLSDRFSAERPKGSFSTLEIQRTEQGDSAMYLCASSGAQGSFQYFGAGTRLSVL.

The rearrangement joins TRBV4-2 to TRBJ2-6; no definite D call. Per the germline V gene, CDR1 is LGHNA and CDR2 is YNFKEQ. V shed 0 bases and J shed 0 bases, with 9 bases lying between them. The CDR3 is 17 amino acids. In nucleotides, the CDR3 is TGTGCCAGCAGCCAAGATAGATCGTCCTCTGGGGCCAACGTCCTGACTTTC. This codes for CASSQDRSSSGANVLTF.

This clone appeared a few times. The chain employs TRBV6-6 and TRBJ2-2; 10 positions match TRBD1. Per germline, CDR1 MNHNY and CDR2 SVGAGI (reference sequence). This CDR3 comprises 15 residues. V trimming: 5 bases; J trimming: 7 bases; junction bases outside the gene matches: 7. The CDR3 region is CASSGDRGRNGELFF. The CDR3 DNA is TGTGCCAGCAGTGGAGACAGGGGGCGAAACGGGGAGCTGTTTTTT.

V is TRBV27 and J is TRBJ2-3, with D maybe TRBD2 (6 bases). The CDR3 is made up of 13 amino acids. Trimming pared 2 bases from V and 14 bases from J, leaving 17 bases between. Germline CDR1 MNHEY, CDR2 SMNVEV (reference sequence). CDR3 region: CASSLPGASIRYF. The CDR3 DNA reads TGTGCCAGCAGTTTACCGGGAGCCTCCATTCGGTATTTT.

This chain uses TRBV20-1 with TRBJ1-1; D gene ambiguous. This CDR3 is 11 amino acids long. Germline loops: CDR1 DFQATT, CDR2 SNEGSKA (reference sequence). The ends were cut back, 0 bases at V and 10 bases at J, with 9 bases in the middle. CDR3 amino acids: CSARERLAAFF. CDR3 DNA: TGCAGTGCTAGAGAACGTCTGGCAGCTTTCTTT.

This clone was counted a single time. The rearrangement links TRBV7-8 to TRBJ2-7; 11 bases match TRBD1. The CDR3 is made up of 16 amino acids. Germline values: CDR1 SGHVS, CDR2 FQNEAQ. Unmatched junction bases numbered 15, after V lost 5 bases and J lost 9 bases. In nucleotides, the CDR3 is TGTGCCAGCAGCCCTAGCCCCGGGACAGGGGGTAAAGGGCAGTACTTC. It codes for CASSPSPGTGGKGQYF.

The V gene is TRBV4-1, the J gene TRBJ2-7, with a weak D call TRBD1 (7 bases). Germline V lookup: CDR1 MGHRA, CDR2 YSYEKL. The CDR3 runs 15 residues. Trimming took off 4 bases at V and 6 bases at J, with 19 bases between the two ends. CDR3 loop: CASSLGGTVLGEQYF. CDR3 coding DNA: TGCGCCAGCAGCCTAGGAGGGACAGTTCTAGGCGAGCAGTACTTC.

The V gene is TRBV20-1, the J gene TRBJ2-2; D gene uncertain. Germline V gives CDR1 DFQATT, CDR2 SNEGSKA (reference sequence). The CDR3 has 9 residues. CDR3 residues: CTYTGELFF. CDR3 DNA sequence: TGCACTTACACCGGGGAGCTGTTTTTT.

The genes are TRBV6-1 and TRBJ2-3; no reliable D call. This CDR3 region has 12 residues. Germline CDR1 is MNHNS and CDR2 is SASEGT. Trimming removed 4 bases from V and 6 bases from J, with 8 bases in between. The CDR3 sequence is CASSVSEDTQYF. The DNA for the CDR3 is TGTGCCAGCAGTGTGTCGGAGGATACGCAGTATTTT.

This clone showed up just a few times. The rearrangement links TRBV7-9 to TRBJ2-5; no clear D. Germline V gene sequence: CDR1 SEHNR, CDR2 FQNEAQ (reference sequence). The CDR3 consists of 14 residues. The V gene lost 2 bases and the J gene lost 2 bases, with 9 bases spanning the gap. The CDR3, as DNA: TGTGCCAGCAGCTTAACGGCAGGTCAAGAGACCCAGTACTTC. It translates to CASSLTAGQETQYF.

The CDR3 region is CASSADYLAGGVGGSYEQYF. The CDR3 nucleotides read TGTGCCAGCAGTGCCGACTACTTAGCGGGAGGGGTCGGGGGCTCCTACGAGCAGTACTTC. V and J are TRBV28 and TRBJ2-7; 11 nucleotides match TRBD2. Germline V lookup: CDR1 MDHEN, CDR2 SYDVKM. CDR3 length equals 20 residues. Unmatched junction bases numbered 18, after V lost 5 bases and J lost 0 bases.

This clone has only a few counts. The chain links TRBV29-1 to TRBJ2-1; D possibly corresponds to TRBD2 (6 bases). Germline V gene data show CDR1 as SQVTM and CDR2 as ANQGSEA. This CDR3 spans 16 amino acids. V lost 7 bases and J 5 bases, leaving 24 bases between the germline ends. The chain's CDR3 is CSAGLRLARDDNEQFF. CDR3 DNA sequence: TGCAGCGCTGGTCTTCGGCTAGCGCGAGATGACAATGAGCAGTTCTTC.

J is TRBJ2-5 and V is TRBV5-4; 7 nucleotides match TRBD1. Germline CDR1 reads SGHNT; CDR2 reads YYREEE (reference sequence). The CDR3 has 14 amino acids. V lost 4 bases to trimming and J lost 2 bases; unmatched junction nucleotides: 5. This CDR3 reads CASSGPTGQETQYF. Here the CDR3 DNA reads TGTGCCAGCAGCGGACCGACAGGGCAAGAGACCCAGTACTTC.

This clone has a handful of counts. V usage is TRBV4-2 and J usage is TRBJ2-6; D might be TRBD1 (6 bases). Germline assignment: CDR1 LGHNA and CDR2 YNFKEQ. This CDR3 is 16 amino acids long. Trimming removed 4 bases at V and 2 bases at J, with 12 bases between. CDR3 DNA sequence: TGTGCCAGCAGCCCACGATCAGGGGCTGGGGCCAACGTCCTGACTTTC. Protein product: CASSPRSGAGANVLTF.